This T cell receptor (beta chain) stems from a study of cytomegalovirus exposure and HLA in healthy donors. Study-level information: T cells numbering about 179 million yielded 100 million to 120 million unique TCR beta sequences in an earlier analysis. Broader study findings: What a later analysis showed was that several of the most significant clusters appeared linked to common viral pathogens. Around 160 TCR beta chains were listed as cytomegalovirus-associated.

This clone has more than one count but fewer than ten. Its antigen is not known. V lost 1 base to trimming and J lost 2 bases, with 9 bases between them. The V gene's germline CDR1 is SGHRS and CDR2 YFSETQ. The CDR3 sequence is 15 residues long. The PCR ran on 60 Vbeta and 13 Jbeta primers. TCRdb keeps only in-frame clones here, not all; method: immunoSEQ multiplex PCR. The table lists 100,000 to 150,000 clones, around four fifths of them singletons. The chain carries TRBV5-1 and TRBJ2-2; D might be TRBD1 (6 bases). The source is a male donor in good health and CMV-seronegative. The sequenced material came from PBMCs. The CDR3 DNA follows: TGCGCCAGCAGCTTGAGGACAGTTAACACCGGGGAGCTGTTTTTT. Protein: CASSLRTVNTGELFF.